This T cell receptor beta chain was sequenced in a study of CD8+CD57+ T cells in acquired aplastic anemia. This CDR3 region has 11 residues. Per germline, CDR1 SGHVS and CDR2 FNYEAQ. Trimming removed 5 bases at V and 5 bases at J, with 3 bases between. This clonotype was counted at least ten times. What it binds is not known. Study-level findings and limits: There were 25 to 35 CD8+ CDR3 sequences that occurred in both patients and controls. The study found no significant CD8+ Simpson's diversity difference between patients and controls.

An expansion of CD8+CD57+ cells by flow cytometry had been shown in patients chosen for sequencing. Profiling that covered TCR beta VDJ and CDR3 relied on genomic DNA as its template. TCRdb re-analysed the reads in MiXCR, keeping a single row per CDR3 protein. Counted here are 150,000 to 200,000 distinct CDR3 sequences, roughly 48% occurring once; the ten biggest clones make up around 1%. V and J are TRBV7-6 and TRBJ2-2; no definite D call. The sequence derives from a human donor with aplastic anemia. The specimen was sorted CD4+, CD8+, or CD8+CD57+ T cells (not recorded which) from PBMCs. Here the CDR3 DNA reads TGTGCCAGCAGCCCAACCGGGGAGCTGTTTTTT. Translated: CASSPTGELFF. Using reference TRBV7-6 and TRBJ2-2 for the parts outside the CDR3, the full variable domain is GAGVSQSPRYKVTKRGQDVALRCDPISGHVSLYWYRQALGQGPEFLTYFNYEAQQDKSGLPNDRFSAERPEGSISTLTIQRTEQRDSAMYRCASSPTGELFFGEGSRLTVL.